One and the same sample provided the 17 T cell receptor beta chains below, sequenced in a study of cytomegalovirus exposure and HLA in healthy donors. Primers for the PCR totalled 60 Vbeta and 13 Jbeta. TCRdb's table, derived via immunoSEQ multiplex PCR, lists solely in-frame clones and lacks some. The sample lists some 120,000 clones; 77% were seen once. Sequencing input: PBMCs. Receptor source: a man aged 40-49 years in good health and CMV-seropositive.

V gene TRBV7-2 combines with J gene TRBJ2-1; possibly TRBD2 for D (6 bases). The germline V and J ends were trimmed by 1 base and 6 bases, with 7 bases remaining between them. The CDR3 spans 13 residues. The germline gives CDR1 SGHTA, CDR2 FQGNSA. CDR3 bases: TGTGCCAGCAGCTTAGGGGGACTCAATGAGCAGTTCTTC. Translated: CASSLGGLNEQFF. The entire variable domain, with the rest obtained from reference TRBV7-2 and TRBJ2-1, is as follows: GAGVSQSPSNKVTEKGKDVELRCDPISGHTALYWYRQSLGQGLEFLIYFQGNSAPDKSGLPSDRFSAERTGGSVSTLTIQRTQQEDSAVYLCASSLGGLNEQFFGPGTRLTVL.

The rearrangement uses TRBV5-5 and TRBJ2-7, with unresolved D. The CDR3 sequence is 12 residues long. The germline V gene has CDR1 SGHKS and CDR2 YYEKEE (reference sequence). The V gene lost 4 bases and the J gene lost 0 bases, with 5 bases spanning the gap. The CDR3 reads CASSSSSYEQYF. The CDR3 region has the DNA TGTGCCAGCAGCAGCTCCTCCTACGAGCAGTACTTC.

The CDR3 nucleotides read TGTGCCAGTTCACCGGGACAGGATAGCAATCAGCCCCAGCATTTT. Translating gives CASSPGQDSNQPQHF. This chain joins TRBV19 and TRBJ1-5; 8 nucleotides agree with TRBD1. V gave up 8 bases and J gave up 0 bases; unmatched junction bases: 6. Germline values: CDR1 LNHDA, CDR2 SQIVND (reference sequence). The CDR3 loop spans 15 amino acids.

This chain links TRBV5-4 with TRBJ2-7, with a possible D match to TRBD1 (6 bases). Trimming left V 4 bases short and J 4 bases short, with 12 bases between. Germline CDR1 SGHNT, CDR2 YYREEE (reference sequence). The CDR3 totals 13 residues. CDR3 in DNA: TGTGCCAGCAGCCTCGGACAGCGATACGAGCAGTACTTC. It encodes CASSLGQRYEQYF.

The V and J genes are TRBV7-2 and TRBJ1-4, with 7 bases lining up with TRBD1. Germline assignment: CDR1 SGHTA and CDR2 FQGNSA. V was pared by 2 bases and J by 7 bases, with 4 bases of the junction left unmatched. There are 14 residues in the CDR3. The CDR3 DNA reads TGTGCCAGCAGCTTAAAAGGGGACAGTGAAAAACTGTTTTTT. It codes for CASSLKGDSEKLFF.

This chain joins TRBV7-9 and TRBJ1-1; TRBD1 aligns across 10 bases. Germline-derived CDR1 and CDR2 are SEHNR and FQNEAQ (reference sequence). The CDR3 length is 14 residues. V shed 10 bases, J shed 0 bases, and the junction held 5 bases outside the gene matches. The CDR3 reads CATAGQGLNTEAFF. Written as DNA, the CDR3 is TGTGCCACGGCGGGACAGGGGTTGAACACTGAAGCTTTCTTT.

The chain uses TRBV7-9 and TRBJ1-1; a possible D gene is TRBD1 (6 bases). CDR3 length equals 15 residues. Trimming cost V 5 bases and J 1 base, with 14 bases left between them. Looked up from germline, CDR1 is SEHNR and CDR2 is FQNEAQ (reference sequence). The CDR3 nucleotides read TGTGCCAGCAGCCGTCCACAGGGAACGAACACTGAAGCTTTCTTT. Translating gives CASSRPQGTNTEAFF.

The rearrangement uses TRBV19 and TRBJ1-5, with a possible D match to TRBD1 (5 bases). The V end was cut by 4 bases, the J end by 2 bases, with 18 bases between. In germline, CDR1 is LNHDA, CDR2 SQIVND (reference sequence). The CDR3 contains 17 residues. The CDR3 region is CASSTRTRATGNQPQHF. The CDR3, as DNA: TGTGCCAGTAGTACACGAACCAGGGCGACTGGCAATCAGCCCCAGCATTTT.

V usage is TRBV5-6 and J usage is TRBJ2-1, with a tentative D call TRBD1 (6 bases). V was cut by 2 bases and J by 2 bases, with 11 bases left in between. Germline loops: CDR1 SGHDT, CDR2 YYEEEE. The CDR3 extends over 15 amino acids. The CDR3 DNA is TGTGCCAGCAGCTTAGGACAGCGGACCTACAATGAGCAGTTCTTC. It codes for CASSLGQRTYNEQFF. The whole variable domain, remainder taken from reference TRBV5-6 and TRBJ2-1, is DAGVTQSPTHLIKTRGQQVTLRCSPKSGHDTVSWYQQALGQGPQFIFQYYEEEERQRGNFPDRFSGHQFPNYSSELNVNALLLGDSALYLCASSLGQRTYNEQFFGPGTRLTVL.

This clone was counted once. This CDR3 reads CASSQEGGQVTEAFF. For the CDR3, the DNA is TGCGCCAGCAGCCAAGAGGGGGGGCAGGTCACTGAAGCTTTCTTT. The chain couples TRBV4-3 to TRBJ1-1, with TRBD1 as a possible D gene (6 bases). V lost 0 bases to trimming and J lost 4 bases, with 12 bases between them. CDR3 size: 15 residues. Germline V gives CDR1 LGHNA, CDR2 YSLEER.

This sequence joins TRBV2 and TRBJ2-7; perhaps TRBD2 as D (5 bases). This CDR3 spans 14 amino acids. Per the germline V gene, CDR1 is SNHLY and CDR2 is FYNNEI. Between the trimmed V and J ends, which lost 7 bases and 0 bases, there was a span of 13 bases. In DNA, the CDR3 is TGTGCCAGCACAGAAGTAGCGCCCTCCTACGAGCAGTACTTC. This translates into CASTEVAPSYEQYF. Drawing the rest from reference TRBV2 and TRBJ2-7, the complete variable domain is EPEVTQTPSHQVTQMGQEVILRCVPISNHLYFYWYRQILGQKVEFLVSFYNNEISEKSEIFDDQFSVERPDGSNFTLKIRSTKLEDSAMYFCASTEVAPSYEQYFGPGTRLTVT.

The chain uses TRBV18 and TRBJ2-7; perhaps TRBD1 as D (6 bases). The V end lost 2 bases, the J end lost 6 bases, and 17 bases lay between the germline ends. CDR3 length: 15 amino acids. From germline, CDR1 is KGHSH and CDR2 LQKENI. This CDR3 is CASSPLDRPPGEQYF. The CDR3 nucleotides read TGTGCCAGCTCACCATTGGACAGACCTCCTGGCGAGCAGTACTTC.

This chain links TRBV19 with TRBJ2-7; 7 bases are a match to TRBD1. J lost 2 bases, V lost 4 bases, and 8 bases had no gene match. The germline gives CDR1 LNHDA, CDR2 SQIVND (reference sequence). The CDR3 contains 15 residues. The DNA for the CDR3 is TGTGCCAGTAGTAATACCGGGACAGACCCCTACGAGCAGTACTTC. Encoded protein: CASSNTGTDPYEQYF.

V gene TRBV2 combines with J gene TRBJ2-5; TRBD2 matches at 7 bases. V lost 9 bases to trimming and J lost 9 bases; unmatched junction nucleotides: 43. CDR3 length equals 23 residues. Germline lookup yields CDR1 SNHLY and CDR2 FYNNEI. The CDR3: CARSPLAVTLTAFRLADELSQYF. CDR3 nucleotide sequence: TGTGCCAGATCCCCCCTAGCAGTGACTCTGACGGCGTTTAGACTAGCCGACGAACTGTCCCAGTACTTC.

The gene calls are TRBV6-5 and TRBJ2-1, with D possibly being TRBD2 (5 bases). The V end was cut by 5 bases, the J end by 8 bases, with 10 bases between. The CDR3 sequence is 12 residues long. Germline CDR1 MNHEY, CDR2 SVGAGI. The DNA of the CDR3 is TGTGCCAGCAGTGCCCGGGGTTATGAGCAGTTCTTC. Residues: CASSARGYEQFF.

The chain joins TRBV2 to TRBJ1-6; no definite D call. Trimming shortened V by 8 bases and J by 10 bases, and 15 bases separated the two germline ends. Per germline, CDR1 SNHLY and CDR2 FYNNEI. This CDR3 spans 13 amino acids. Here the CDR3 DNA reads TGTGCCAGCTGTCAGGAGGGCAACTCACCCCTCCACTTT. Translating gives CASCQEGNSPLHF.

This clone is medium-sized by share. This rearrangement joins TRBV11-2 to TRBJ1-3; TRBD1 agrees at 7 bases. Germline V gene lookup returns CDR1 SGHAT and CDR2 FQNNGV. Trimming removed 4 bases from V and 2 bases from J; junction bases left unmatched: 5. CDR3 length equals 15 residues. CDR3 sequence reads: CASSSIDRAGNTIYF. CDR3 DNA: TGTGCCAGCAGCTCGATCGACAGGGCTGGAAACACCATATATTTT.